This T cell receptor (beta chain) was captured by sequencing in a study of T-cell memory formation after mild COVID-19. The overall study: Largely donor-specific sequence clusters came from two donors. Study results and limitations: Clones shrinking from day 15 to 85 showed even CD4/CD8 mixes; later expanders tilted CD4+. Memory from before infection featured some responding clones, which suggests cross-reactive memory joined.

Germline loops: CDR1 KGHSH, CDR2 LQKENI. V lost 6 bases and J lost 5, with 14 bases in between. The CDR3 runs 15 residues. The TCR alpha and TCR beta cDNA libraries, bearing sample barcodes and UMIs, were generated by 5'RACE using constant-segment primers. TCRdb redid the calling of the 5' RACE reads with MiXCR, one entry per CDR3 protein. The sample includes a few hundred thousand distinct CDR3 sequences, 25% to 30% of them seen just once. This clonotype has a count of ten or more. As yet, its antigen is unknown. Sequencing used PBMCs or a T cell subset sorted from them (not recorded which). The chain uses TRBV18 and TRBJ1-6, with a weak D call TRBD1 (6 bases). The origin of this receptor is an adult woman who had mild COVID-19 (a few samples of this study predate the infection). Cell type and time point are not known. The CDR3 is CASSPGVRDNSPLHF. Here the CDR3 DNA reads TGTGCCAGCTCGCCAGGGGTCCGGGATAATTCACCCCTCCACTTT. The full variable domain, in which reference TRBV18 and TRBJ1-6 provide the parts outside the CDR3, is NAGVMQNPRHLVRRRGQEARLRCSPMKGHSHVYWYRQLPEEGLKFMVYLQKENIIDESGMPKERFSAEFPKEGPSILRIQQVVRGDSAAYFCASSPGVRDNSPLHFGNGTRLTVT.